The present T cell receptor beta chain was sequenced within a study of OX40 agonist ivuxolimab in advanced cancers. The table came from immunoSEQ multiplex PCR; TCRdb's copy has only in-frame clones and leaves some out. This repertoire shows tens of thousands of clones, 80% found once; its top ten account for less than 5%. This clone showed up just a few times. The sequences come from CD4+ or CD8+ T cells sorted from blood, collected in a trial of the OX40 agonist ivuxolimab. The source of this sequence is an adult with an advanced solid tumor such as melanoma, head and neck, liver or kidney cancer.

CDR3: CASRQTGAGNSPLHF. In DNA, the CDR3 is TGTGCCAGCAGGCAAACAGGGGCCGGAAATTCACCCCTCCACTTT. The chain has TRBV28 and TRBJ1-6; 7 positions match TRBD1. V was clipped by 6 bases and J by 7 bases; unmatched bases: 9. Germline CDR1 and CDR2: MDHEN and SYDVKM. The CDR3 is 15 amino acids.